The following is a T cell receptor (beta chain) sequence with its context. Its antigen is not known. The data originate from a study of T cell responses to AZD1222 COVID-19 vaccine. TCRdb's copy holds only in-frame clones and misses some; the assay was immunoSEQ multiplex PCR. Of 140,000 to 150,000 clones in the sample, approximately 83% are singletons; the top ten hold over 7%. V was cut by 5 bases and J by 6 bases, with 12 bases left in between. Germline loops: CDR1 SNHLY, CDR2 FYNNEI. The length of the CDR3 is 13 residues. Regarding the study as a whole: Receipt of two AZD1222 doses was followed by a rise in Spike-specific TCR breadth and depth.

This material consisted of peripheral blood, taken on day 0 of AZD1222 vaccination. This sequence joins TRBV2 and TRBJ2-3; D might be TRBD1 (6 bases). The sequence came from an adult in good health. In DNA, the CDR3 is TGTGCCAGCAGTAGACAGGACGCGGATACGCAGTATTTT. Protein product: CASSRQDADTQYF.